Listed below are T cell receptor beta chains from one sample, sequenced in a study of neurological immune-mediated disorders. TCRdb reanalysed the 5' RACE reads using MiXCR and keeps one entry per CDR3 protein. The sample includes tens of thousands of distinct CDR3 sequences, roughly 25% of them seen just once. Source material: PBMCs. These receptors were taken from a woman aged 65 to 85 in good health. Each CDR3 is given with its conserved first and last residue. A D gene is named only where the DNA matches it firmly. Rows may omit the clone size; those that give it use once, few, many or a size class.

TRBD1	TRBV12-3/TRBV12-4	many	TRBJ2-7	TGTGCCAGCAGTTTAGACAGGGGCCTCGAGCAGTACTTC	CASSLDRGLEQYF
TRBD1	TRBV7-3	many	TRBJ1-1	TGTGCCAGCAGCTTAAAACAGGGGACTTCTGCTTTCTTT	CASSLKQGTSAFF
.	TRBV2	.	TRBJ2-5	TGTGCCAGCAGTGAATCAGGGACCCAGTACTTC	CASSESGTQYF
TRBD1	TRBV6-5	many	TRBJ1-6	TGTGCCAGCAGTTATTCCGGACAGGGGTATTCACCCCTCCACTTT	CASSYSGQGYSPLHF
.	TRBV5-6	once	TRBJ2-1	TGTGCCAGCAGCGACTGGGCCAATGAGCAGTTCTTC	CASSDWANEQFF
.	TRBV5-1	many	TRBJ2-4	TGCGCCAGCAGCTCAGACGCACTCCGAGGGGCCAAAAACATTCAGTACTTC	CASSSDALRGAKNIQYF
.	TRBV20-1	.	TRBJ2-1	TGCAGTGCTACCTTGACCAAACACGCTCCCAATGAGCAGTTCTTC	CSATLTKHAPNEQFF
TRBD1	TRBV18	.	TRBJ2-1	TGTGCCAGCTCACCAGTGGGGACAGGGGATGAGGAGCAGTTCTTC	CASSPVGTGDEEQFF
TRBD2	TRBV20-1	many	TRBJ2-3	TGCAGTGCCGGGGGAGGGGGCACAGATACGCAGTATTTT	CSAGGGGTDTQYF
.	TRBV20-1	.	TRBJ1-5	TGCAGTGCCCGTCGGGGGGGCGATCAGCCCCAGCATTTT	CSARRGGDQPQHF
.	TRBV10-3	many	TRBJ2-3	TGTGCCATCAGTGACAGGGGGGAAGATACGCAGTATTTT	CAISDRGEDTQYF
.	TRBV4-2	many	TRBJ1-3	TGTGCCAGCAGCAGGGAATCTACTGGAAACACCATATATTTT	CASSRESTGNTIYF
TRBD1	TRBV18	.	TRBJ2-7	TGTGCCAGCTCACCGACAGGGTCCCTAGGGGAGCAGTACTTC	CASSPTGSLGEQYF
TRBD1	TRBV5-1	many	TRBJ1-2	TGCGCCAGCAGCGTGGACGGGACAGGGACCTATGGCTACACCTTC	CASSVDGTGTYGYTF
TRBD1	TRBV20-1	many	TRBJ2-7	TGCAGTGCCCCGACAGGGATCTCCTACGAGCAGTACTTC	CSAPTGISYEQYF
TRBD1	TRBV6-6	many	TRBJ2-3	TGTGCCAGCAGTTCCGGGACAGGGGGCGCAGATACGCAGTATTTT	CASSSGTGGADTQYF
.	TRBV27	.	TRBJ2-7	TGTGCCAGCAGTCATGACGCCGCCTACGAGCAGTACTTC	CASSHDAAYEQYF
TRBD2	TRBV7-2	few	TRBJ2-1	TGTGCCAGCAGCCTTCTCAGCGGGGTCGGGCAGTTCTTC	CASSLLSGVGQFF
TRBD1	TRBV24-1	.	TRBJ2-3	TGTGCCACCAGTCCGGGACAGAGCACAGATACGCAGTATTTT	CATSPGQSTDTQYF
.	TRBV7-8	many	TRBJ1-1	TGTGCCAGCAGCTTAAGGAACTTTAACACTGAAGCTTTCTTT	CASSLRNFNTEAFF
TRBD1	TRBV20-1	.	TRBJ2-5	TGCAGTGCTAGGGGGACAGGGGCGGCGGAGACCCAGTACTTC	CSARGTGAAETQYF
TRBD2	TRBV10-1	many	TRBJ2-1	TGCGCCAGCAGCTACGGGACTAGCGATGAGCAGTTCTTC	CASSYGTSDEQFF
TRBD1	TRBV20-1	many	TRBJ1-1	TGCAGTGCTAGAGACCCGGTCCGAGGACAGGCGGGAGCTTTCTTT	CSARDPVRGQAGAFF
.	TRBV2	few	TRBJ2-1	TGTGCCAGCATGGGGCGTAATGAGCAGTTCTTC	CASMGRNEQFF
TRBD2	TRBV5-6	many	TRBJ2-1	TGTGCCAGCAGCGTCCCACCGGGACTAGCGGGAGTAGGGGGGCAGTTCTTC	CASSVPPGLAGVGGQFF
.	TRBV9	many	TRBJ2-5	TGTGCCAGCAGCCCCGGACAGCTACAAGAGACCCAGTACTTC	CASSPGQLQETQYF
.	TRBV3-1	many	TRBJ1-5	TGTGCCAGCAGCCTTGGGACAACGTATCAGCCCCAGCATTTT	CASSLGTTYQPQHF
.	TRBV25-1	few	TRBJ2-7	TGTGCCAGCAGTGTCCCCCTTACTCCGTACGAGCAGTACTTC	CASSVPLTPYEQYF
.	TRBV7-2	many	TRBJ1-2	TGTGCCAGCAGCCCCCCTACAGGGCTCTATGGCTACACCTTC	CASSPPTGLYGYTF
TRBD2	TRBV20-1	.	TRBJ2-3	TGCAGTGCTAGAGATTCGACTAGCGGTAGCACAGATACGCAGTATTTT	CSARDSTSGSTDTQYF
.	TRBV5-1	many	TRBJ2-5	TGCGCCAGCAGCTGGTCTAGTGGTGAGACCCAGTACTTC	CASSWSSGETQYF
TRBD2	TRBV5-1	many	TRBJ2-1	TGCGCCAGCAGCTTGGTAGACGGGGGGTCCTACAATGAGCAGTTCTTC	CASSLVDGGSYNEQFF
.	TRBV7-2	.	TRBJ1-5	TGTGCCAGCAGCTTGTGGAGCTTAGGCAATCAGCCCCAGCATTTT	CASSLWSLGNQPQHF
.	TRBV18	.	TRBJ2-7	TGTGCCAGCTCACCGGTCGGCGGCTCCTACGAGCAGTACTTC	CASSPVGGSYEQYF
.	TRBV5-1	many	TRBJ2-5	TGCGCCAGCAGCCCGGGGTGGAGGGGAGACCAAGAGACCCAGTACTTC	CASSPGWRGDQETQYF
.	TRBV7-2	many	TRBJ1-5	TGTGCCAGCAGCCCCGACTTTAATCAGCCCCAGCATTTT	CASSPDFNQPQHF
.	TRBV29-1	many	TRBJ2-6	TGCAGCGTTGAAGAAGGCCCGGGAAGCTCTGGGGCCAACGTCCTGACTTTC	CSVEEGPGSSGANVLTF
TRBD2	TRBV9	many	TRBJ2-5	TGTGCCAGCAGCGTAACGGGAGGGCCGGAGACCCAGTACTTC	CASSVTGGPETQYF
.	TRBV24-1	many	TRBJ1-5	TGTGCCACCAGTGACCCCAGGGACGGCGAATGGCAGCCCCAGCATTTT	CATSDPRDGEWQPQHF
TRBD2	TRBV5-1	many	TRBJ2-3	TGCGCCAGCAGCCGCATCGGGACTAGCGGGAGTCCAGATACGCAGTATTTT	CASSRIGTSGSPDTQYF
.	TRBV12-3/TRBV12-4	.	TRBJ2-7	TGTGCCAGCAGTTTATTTGGTTTGTCCTACGAGCAGTACTTC	CASSLFGLSYEQYF
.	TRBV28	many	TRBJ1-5	TGTGCCAGCAGCACCCCCTCAGGGTTCGGCCAGCCCCAGCATTTT	CASSTPSGFGQPQHF
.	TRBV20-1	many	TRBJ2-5	TGCAGGCTTGGGAGTGGAGAGACCCAGTACTTC	CRLGSGETQYF
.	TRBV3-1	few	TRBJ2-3	TGTGCCAGCAGCCAAGATCAGAGCAATACGCAGTATTTT	CASSQDQSNTQYF
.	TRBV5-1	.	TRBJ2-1	TGCGCCAGCAGCTTGGACGGGACCTACAATGAGCAGTTCTTC	CASSLDGTYNEQFF
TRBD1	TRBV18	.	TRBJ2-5	TGTGCCAGCTCACCTTACAAAGACAGGGGAGAGACCCAGTACTTC	CASSPYKDRGETQYF
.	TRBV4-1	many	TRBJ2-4	TGCGCCAGCAGCCTCGGGTGGGCCTCGGGTGGAACCAAAAACATTCAGTACTTC	CASSLGWASGGTKNIQYF
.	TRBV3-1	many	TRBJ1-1	TGTGCCAGCAGCCGGTCCCAGGGGCTCACTGAAGCTTTCTTT	CASSRSQGLTEAFF
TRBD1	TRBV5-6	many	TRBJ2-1	TGTGCCAGCAGCCTAACAGGGGGGTTTGAGTTCTTC	CASSLTGGFEFF
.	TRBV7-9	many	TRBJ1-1	TGTGCCAGCAGCGCGACTTCTGGTGACACTGAAGCTTTCTTT	CASSATSGDTEAFF
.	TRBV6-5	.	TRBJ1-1	TGTGCCAGCAGAGTTCACGTTAGGGTGAACACTGAAGCTTTCTTT	CASRVHVRVNTEAFF
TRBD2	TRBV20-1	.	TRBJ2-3	TGCAGTGCTGCAGGGACTAGCGGGGAAGGGGATACGCAGTATTTT	CSAAGTSGEGDTQYF
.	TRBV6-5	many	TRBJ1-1	TGTGCCAGCGGTCGGCTGGTCACTGAAGCTTTCTTT	CASGRLVTEAFF
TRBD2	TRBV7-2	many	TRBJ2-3	TGTGCCAGCAGCTCTCTAGCGGGCACAGATACGCAGTATTTT	CASSSLAGTDTQYF
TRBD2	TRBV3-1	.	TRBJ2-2	TGTGCCAGCAGCCACCGACTAGCGACCACCGGGGAGCTGTTTTTT	CASSHRLATTGELFF
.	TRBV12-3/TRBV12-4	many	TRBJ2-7	TGTGCCAGCAGTTTCGGCACAGCCTACGAGCAGTACTTC	CASSFGTAYEQYF
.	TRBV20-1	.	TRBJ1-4	TGCAGTTTCCTCGTCCGGGGAAATGAAAAACTGTTTTTT	CSFLVRGNEKLFF
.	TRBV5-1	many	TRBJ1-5	TGCGCCAGCAGCTTGTCCCCAGGCGGGGATCAGCCCCAGCATTTT	CASSLSPGGDQPQHF